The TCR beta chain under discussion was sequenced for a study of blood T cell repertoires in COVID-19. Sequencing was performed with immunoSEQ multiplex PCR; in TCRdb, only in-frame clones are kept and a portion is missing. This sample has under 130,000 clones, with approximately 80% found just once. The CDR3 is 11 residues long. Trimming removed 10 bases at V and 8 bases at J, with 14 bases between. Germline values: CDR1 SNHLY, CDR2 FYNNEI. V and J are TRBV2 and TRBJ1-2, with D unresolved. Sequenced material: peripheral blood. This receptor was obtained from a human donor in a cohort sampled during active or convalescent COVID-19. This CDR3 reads CAKRVGWGYTF. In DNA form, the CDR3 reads TGTGCCAAACGGGTCGGCTGGGGCTACACCTTC.